This record looks at one TCR beta chain sequence and its context. In its sample, this clone was seen a few times. What this receptor recognizes is not known. No much larger clone exists at a distance of one base, and base qualities are not known. This sample was included in a study of cytotoxic CD8 clonotypes in ibrutinib-treated CLL (dated by TCRdb to the early 2020s). A note on the overall study: The cohort had 11 to 12 relapsed/refractory and approximately 15 treatment-naive patients; roughly 18 were IGHV unmutated. Cryopreserved peripheral blood mononuclear cells were obtained prior to treatment, at the time of response, and at either disease progression or sustained remission. Of the 85 to 95 participants in the trial, 25 to 30 had longitudinal samples available. The response samples were drawn at a median of roughly eleven months into treatment, with a range of about 6 to 36 months. On average, each sample yielded hundreds of thousands of productive templates and roughly 95,000 productive rearrangements. Every sample from remission and from progressive disease was obtained while the patients were still on ibrutinib. Partial responses were observed in some 24 patients and complete responses in 2; after a median follow-up of around 68 months, remission was maintained in around 14 patients and progression was observed in approximately 12.

The V end gives up 7 bases and the J end 3 bases, leaving 2 bases in the junction not matched to a gene. The CDR3 has 12 amino acids, counting the end cysteine and phenylalanine. Of the read, only the CDR3 DNA is kept; its 36 bases are in frame from base 1. CDR1 and CDR2, per the germline V gene, are SQVTM and ANQGSEA. The investigation overall reported the following: Baseline clonality was found to be higher than that of age-matched healthy donors and was strongly correlated with circulating CD8+ T-cell counts. Clonality increased at ibrutinib response, stayed stable in sustained remission, and fell back toward baseline at progression. Sampling times were not matched between sustained-remission and progressing patients, and lymph node repertoires were not studied. Public clonotypes were rare and either contracted or stayed stable during treatment, and the rise in clonality at ibrutinib response reflected the expansion of private clonotypes.

The time point tag for this specimen amounts to: approximately eleven months on ibrutinib. Roughly 2 micrograms of genomic DNA were extracted from cryopreserved PBMCs for TCR beta library preparation. Longitudinal blood samples from CLL patients on ibrutinib monotherapy were analyzed using high-throughput TCR beta sequencing. The patients took part in an open-label, single-center phase 2 trial of ibrutinib monotherapy. Each clonotype received, on average, 10x coverage in deep resolution sequencing performed on a MiSeq, where the target depth lay between 1 in 1 million and 1 in 200,000 T cells. The immunoSEQ hsTCRB Kit was used to generate TCR beta libraries. The original methods were these. ImmunoSEQ Data Assistant and ImmunoSEQ Analyzer were used for data analysis, and V, D and J genes were assigned according to IMGT definitions. Clonality, which ranges from 0 to 1, was calculated by subtracting the normalized Shannon entropy of productive rearrangement frequencies from one. Only overrepresented clonotypes making up at least 0.05% of each patient's repertoire were included in the public clonotype analysis. More than ten repertoires from age-matched healthy donors, obtained from immuneACCESS, served as clonality controls. TCRdb mirrors the immuneACCESS table, restricted to in-frame sequences. Some clones are absent from its copies; in checked studies, under half trace to an unresolved V gene, and the reason for the others is unknown. D and trimming were read from the DNA, whereas the V and J calls and clone size are those reported in that table. The table for this sample lists about 140,000 clones; 70% to 85% of them were counted only once. Of the sample, around 30% is held by the ten largest clones.

The clonotype was recovered from a human donor with chronic lymphocytic leukemia. The V gene is TRBV29-1 and the J gene is TRBJ1-3; 8 junctional bases match TRBD1. This specimen was PBMCs, taken after 12 months of ibrutinib treatment. The bases read TGCAGCGGCGGACAGGGTGGAAACACCATATATTTT. Its protein is CSGGQGGNTIYF.